This TCR beta chain was found in a study of shared clonotypes between healthy human individuals. A word on this clone: At the DNA level, this CDR3 is encoded by other sequences in the same sample as well.

V lost 3 bases to trimming and J lost 2 bases; unmatched junction nucleotides: 2. This CDR3 spans 16 amino acids. The V gene's germline CDR1 is SGDLS and CDR2 YYNGEE. Measured with immunoSEQ multiplex PCR; TCRdb has only the in-frame clones, and not every one. The sample lists just over 2,000,000 clones, 95% occurring once. This sequence joins TRBV9 and TRBJ2-5, with 15 bases matching TRBD2. Sample: naive CD4+ T cells sorted from blood. Subset specified: CD45RA+ positively selected. The receptor was isolated from a man aged 18-30 years in good health. CDR3 in amino acids: CASSGGLAGGQETQYF. CDR3 DNA: TGTGCCAGCAGCGGTGGACTAGCGGGGGGGCAAGAGACCCAGTACTTC. The whole variable domain, filled in from reference TRBV9 and TRBJ2-5, reads DSGVTQTPKHLITATGQRVTLRCSPRSGDLSVYWYQQSLDQGLQFLIQYYNGEERAKGNILERFSAQQFPDLHSELNLSSLELGDSALYFCASSGGLAGGQETQYFGPGTRLLVL.